The rows below give T cell receptor beta chains drawn from one sample of a study of low-dose radiotherapy and immunotherapy resistance in tumors. TCRdb reprocessed the reads via MiXCR and lists one record per CDR3 protein. Of tens of thousands of distinct CDR3 sequences in the sample, 15% to 20% were seen once. Sequences were derived from PBMCs, sampled before treatment. The receptor set was obtained from a male donor with prostate cancer. CDR3s leave out the opening cysteine and the closing phenylalanine or tryptophan.

V,J,CDR3
TRBV18,TRBJ2-3,ASSPPRVGDTQY
TRBV4-3,TRBJ2-7,ASSPDIGEQY
TRBV12-3/TRBV12-4,TRBJ1-1,ASSFTENTEAF
TRBV6-2/TRBV6-3,TRBJ2-1,ASSYRGEAGHEQF
TRBV6-4,TRBJ2-7,ASSDVVADLEQY
TRBV4-1,TRBJ2-7,ASSSDPRYEQY
TRBV20-1,TRBJ2-7,SARDLGGGPYEQY
TRBV20-1,TRBJ2-5,SARSAGGGEETQY
TRBV2,TRBJ2-7,ASSEGGARTYEQY
TRBV5-5,TRBJ2-3,ASSGGATDTQY
TRBV5-5,TRBJ1-6,ASSPLYNSPLH
TRBV4-2,TRBJ2-7,ASSQEQGLPRSYEQY
TRBV5-1,TRBJ1-1,ASSYTASTEAF
TRBV6-1,TRBJ2-4,ASSETPSRGDIQY
TRBV7-9,TRBJ1-4,ASSLSYGTNEKLF
TRBV10-2,TRBJ1-6,ASRQSGVNSPLH
TRBV12-3/TRBV12-4,TRBJ2-4,ASSHRLRVAKNIQY
TRBV3-1,TRBJ2-7,ASSRASGEQY
TRBV3-1,TRBJ2-5,ASSPSAQETQY
TRBV24-1,TRBJ2-3,ATSDSWHSDTQY
TRBV11-2,TRBJ2-3,ASSLIGGPTDTQY
TRBV15,TRBJ2-3,ATSRPGQYTDTQY
TRBV7-9,TRBJ1-1,AIDTGGKIKGAEAF
TRBV3-1,TRBJ1-5,ASSPSRGTLNQPQH
TRBV12-3/TRBV12-4,TRBJ2-5,ASSFGGQGARETQY
TRBV5-5,TRBJ1-2,ASNKRGNYGYT
TRBV6-2/TRBV6-3,TRBJ2-7,ASSSSGLGPYEQY
TRBV7-6,TRBJ2-1,ASSPQWEDYNEQF
TRBV7-2,TRBJ2-5,ASSLDVGGETQY
TRBV5-1,TRBJ2-6,ASSLTTQLRGSGANVLT
TRBV12-5,TRBJ2-1,ASGPPFEQF
TRBV11-2,TRBJ2-3,ASSTGTPPGDTQY
TRBV7-2,TRBJ2-1,ASSSIARDRNEQF
TRBV10-3,TRBJ2-5,AISEDRGQETQY
TRBV5-1,TRBJ1-4,ASSRAGGRNEKLF
TRBV10-2,TRBJ2-5,ASSDGAHQETQY
TRBV19,TRBJ2-7,ASSIDMGRYEQY
TRBV28,TRBJ2-7,ASSLPGTESYEQY
TRBV19,TRBJ1-6,ASSGTANSPLH
TRBV29-1,TRBJ2-1,SVAGGGSGGADEQF
TRBV30,TRBJ2-2,AWRIGAGDNTGELF